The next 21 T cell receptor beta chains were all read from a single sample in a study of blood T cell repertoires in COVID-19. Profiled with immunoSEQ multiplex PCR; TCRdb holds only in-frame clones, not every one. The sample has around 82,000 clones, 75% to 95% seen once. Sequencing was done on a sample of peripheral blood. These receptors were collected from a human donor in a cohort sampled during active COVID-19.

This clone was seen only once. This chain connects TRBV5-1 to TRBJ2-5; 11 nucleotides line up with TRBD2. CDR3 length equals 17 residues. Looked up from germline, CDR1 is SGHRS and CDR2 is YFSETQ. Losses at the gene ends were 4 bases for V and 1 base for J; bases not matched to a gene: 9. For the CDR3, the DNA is TGCGCCAGCAGCCCGCCCGTACTAGCGGGGGCCCAAGAGACCCAGTACTTC. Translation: CASSPPVLAGAQETQYF.

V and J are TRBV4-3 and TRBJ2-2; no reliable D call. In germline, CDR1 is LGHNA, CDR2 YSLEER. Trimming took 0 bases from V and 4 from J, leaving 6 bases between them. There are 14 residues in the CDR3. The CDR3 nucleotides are TGCGCCAGCAGCCAAGAGCCGGGCACCGGGGAGCTGTTTTTT. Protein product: CASSQEPGTGELFF.

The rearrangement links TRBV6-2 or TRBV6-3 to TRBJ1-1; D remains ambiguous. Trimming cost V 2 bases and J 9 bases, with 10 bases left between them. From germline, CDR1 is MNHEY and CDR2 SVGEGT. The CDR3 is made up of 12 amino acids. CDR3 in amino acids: CASSYEARQAFF. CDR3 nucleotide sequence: TGTGCCAGCAGTTACGAGGCACGACAAGCTTTCTTT.

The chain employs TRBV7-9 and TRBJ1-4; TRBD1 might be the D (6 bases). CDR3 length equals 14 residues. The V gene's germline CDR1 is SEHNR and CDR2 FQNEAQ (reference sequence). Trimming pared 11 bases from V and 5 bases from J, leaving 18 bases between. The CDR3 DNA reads TGTGCCGGAGCCACAGGGTCAGGCAATGAAAAACTGTTTTTT. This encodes CAGATGSGNEKLFF.

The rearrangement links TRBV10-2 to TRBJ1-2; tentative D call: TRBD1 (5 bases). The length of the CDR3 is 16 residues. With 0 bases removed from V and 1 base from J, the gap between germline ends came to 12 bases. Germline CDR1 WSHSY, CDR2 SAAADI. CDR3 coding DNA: TGCGCCAGCAGTGAGTCCAAAGGGGCTATTAACTATGGCTACACCTTC. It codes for CASSESKGAINYGYTF.

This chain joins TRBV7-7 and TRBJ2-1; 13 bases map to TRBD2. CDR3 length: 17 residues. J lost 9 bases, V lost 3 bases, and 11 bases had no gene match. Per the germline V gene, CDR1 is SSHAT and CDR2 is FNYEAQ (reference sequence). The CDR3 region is CASSFLPTSGGIVEQFF. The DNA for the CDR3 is TGTGCCAGCAGCTTCCTCCCGACTAGCGGGGGGATCGTTGAGCAGTTCTTC.

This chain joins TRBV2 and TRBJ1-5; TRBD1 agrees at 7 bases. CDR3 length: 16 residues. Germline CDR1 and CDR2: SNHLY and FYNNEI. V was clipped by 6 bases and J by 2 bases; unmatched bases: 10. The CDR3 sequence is CASRPHEGAGNQPQHF. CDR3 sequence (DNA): TGTGCCAGCAGACCCCACGAGGGGGCTGGCAATCAGCCCCAGCATTTT. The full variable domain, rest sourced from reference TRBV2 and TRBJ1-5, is EPEVTQTPSHQVTQMGQEVILRCVPISNHLYFYWYRQILGQKVEFLVSFYNNEISEKSEIFDDQFSVERPDGSNFTLKIRSTKLEDSAMYFCASRPHEGAGNQPQHFGDGTRLSIL.

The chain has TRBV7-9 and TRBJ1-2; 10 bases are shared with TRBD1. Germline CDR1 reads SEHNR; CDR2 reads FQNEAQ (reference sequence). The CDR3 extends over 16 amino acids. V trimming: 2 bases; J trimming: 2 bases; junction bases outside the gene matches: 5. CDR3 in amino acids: CASSLHGTGENYGYTF. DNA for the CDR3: TGTGCCAGCAGCTTACATGGGACAGGGGAAAACTATGGCTACACCTTC.

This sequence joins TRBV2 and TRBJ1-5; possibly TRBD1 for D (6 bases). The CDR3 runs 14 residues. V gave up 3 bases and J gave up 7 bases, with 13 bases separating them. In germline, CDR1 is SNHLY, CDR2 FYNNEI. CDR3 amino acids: CASSDRGVGQPQHF. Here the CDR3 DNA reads TGTGCCAGCAGTGACAGGGGAGTGGGGCAGCCCCAGCATTTT.

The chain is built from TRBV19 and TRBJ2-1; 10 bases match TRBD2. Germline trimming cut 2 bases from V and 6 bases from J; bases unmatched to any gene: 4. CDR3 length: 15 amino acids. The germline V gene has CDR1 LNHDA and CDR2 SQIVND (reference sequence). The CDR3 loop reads CASSISGGAANEQFF. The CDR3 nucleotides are TGTGCCAGTAGTATAAGCGGGGGGGCCGCCAATGAGCAGTTCTTC.

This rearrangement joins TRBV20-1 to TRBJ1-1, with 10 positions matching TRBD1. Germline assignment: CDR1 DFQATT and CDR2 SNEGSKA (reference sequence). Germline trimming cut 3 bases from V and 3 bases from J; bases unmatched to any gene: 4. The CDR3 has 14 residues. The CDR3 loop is CSASRQGADTEAFF. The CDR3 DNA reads TGCAGTGCTAGTCGACAGGGGGCAGACACTGAAGCTTTCTTT.

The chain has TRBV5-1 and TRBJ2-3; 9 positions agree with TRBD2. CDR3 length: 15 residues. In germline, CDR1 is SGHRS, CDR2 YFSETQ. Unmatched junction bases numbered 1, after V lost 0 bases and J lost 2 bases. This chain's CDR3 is CASSLGGGVTDTQYF. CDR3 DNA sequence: TGCGCCAGCAGCTTGGGCGGGGGGGTCACAGATACGCAGTATTTT. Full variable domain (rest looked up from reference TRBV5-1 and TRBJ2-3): KAGVTQTPRYLIKTRGQQVTLSCSPISGHRSVSWYQQTPGQGLQFLFEYFSETQRNKGNFPGRFSGRQFSNSRSEMNVSTLELGDSALYLCASSLGGGVTDTQYFGPGTRLTVL.

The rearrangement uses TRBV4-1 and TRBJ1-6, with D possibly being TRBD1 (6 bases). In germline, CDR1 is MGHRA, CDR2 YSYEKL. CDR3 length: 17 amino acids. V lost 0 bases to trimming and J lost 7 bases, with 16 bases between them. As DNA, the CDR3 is TGCGCCAGCAGCCAAGAGGCCCTACAGGGAATCAATTCACCCCTCCACTTT. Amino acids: CASSQEALQGINSPLHF.

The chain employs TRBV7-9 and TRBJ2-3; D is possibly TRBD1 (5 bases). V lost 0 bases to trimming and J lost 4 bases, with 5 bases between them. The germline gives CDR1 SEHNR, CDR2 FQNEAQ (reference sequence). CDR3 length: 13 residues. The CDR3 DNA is TGTGCCAGCAGCTTAGCAGGGGCAGATACGCAGTATTTT. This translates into CASSLAGADTQYF.

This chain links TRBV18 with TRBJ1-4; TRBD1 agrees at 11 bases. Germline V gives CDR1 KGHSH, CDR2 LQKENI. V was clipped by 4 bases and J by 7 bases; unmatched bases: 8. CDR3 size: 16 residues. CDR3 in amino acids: CASSQKPGQGVEKLFF. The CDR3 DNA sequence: TGTGCCAGCTCACAGAAGCCGGGACAGGGGGTTGAAAAACTGTTTTTT.

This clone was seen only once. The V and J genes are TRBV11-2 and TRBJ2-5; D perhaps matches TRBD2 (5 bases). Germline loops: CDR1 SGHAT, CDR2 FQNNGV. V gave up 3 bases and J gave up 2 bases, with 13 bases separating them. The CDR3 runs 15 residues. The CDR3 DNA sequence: TGTGCCAGCAGCTTTTGGGCGGGCGCACAAGAGACCCAGTACTTC. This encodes CASSFWAGAQETQYF.

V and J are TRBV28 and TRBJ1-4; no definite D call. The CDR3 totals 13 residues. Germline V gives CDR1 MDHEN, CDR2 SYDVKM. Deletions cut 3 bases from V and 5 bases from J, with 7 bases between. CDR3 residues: CASSLRVNEKLFF. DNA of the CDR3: TGTGCCAGCAGTTTGAGAGTGAATGAAAAACTGTTTTTT.

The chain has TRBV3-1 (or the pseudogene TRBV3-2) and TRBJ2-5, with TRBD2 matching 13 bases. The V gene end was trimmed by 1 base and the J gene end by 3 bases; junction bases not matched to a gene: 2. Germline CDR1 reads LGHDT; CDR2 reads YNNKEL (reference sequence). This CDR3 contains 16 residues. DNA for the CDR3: TGTGCCAGCAGCCAAGGACTAGCGGGGGGTAAAGAGACCCAGTACTTC. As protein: CASSQGLAGGKETQYF.

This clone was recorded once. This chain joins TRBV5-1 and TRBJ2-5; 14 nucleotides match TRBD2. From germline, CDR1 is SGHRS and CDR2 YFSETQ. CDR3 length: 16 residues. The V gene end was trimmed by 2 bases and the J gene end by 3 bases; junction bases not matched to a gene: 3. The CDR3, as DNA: TGCGCCAGCAGCTTTGGGGGACTAGCGGGGGAAGAGACCCAGTACTTC. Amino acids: CASSFGGLAGEETQYF.

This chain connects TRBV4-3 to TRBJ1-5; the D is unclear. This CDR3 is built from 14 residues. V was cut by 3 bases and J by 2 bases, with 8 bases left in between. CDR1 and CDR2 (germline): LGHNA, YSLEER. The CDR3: CASSQQEGNQPQHF. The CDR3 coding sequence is TGCGCCAGCAGCCAGCAGGAGGGCAATCAGCCCCAGCATTTT.

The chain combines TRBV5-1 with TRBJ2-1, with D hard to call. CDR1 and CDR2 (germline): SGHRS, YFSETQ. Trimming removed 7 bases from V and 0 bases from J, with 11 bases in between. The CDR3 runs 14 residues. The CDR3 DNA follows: TGCGCCAGCCACAGAGACAACTCCTACAATGAGCAGTTCTTC. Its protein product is CASHRDNSYNEQFF.